A selection of T cell receptor beta chains follows, all from one sample in a study of blood T cells in healthy people across ages. TCRdb analysed the 5' RACE reads with MiXCR anew, one entry per CDR3 protein. The sample includes around 700,000 distinct CDR3 sequences, 20% to 30% of them seen just once. The data also belong to a second study, concerning T cells of mothers and their children.

The sequenced sample was blood. The receptors derive from a boy between 10 and 17 years old in good health. Both conserved end residues are part of each CDR3. The D gene is left open where the match is weak. Expanded clones are given a class, and other clones once, few, many or no size at all.

CDR3nt	CDR3aa	j_gene	len	d_gene	v_gene	abundance
TGCAGTGCTAGGCAAGGGGAAGCCGGGACAGGGGCAGGAGAGACCCAGTACTTC	CSARQGEAGTGAGETQYF	TRBJ2-5	18	TRBD1	TRBV20-1	-
TGTGCCAGCCTCGGTGGGGAGATGAATGAGCAGTTCTTC	CASLGGEMNEQFF	TRBJ2-1	13	-	TRBV7-2	-
TGTGCCAGCAGTTACGGGGCCACCGGGGAGCTGTTTTTT	CASSYGATGELFF	TRBJ2-2	13	-	TRBV6-2/TRBV6-3	few
TGCAGCGTTGAAGCGGGACATAATTACGAGCAGTACTTC	CSVEAGHNYEQYF	TRBJ2-7	13	-	TRBV29-1	few
TGTGCCAGCAGCCCCCGATGGGGACAGGGTGCGGAAGCTTTCTTT	CASSPRWGQGAEAFF	TRBJ1-1	15	TRBD1	TRBV7-2	few
TGCGCCAGCAGCCAAGATAGGGGGACAGGGATCACTGAAGCTTTCTTT	CASSQDRGTGITEAFF	TRBJ1-1	16	TRBD1	TRBV4-1	-
TGTGCCAGCAGTGATTCCAAATGGGGCAAAAACATTCAGTACTTC	CASSDSKWGKNIQYF	TRBJ2-4	15	-	TRBV2	few
TGTGCCAGCAGCAAAGGTAACACTGAAGCTTTCTTT	CASSKGNTEAFF	TRBJ1-1	12	-	TRBV21-1	-
TGCGCCAGCAGCCAAGGTCCGAGCTCCTACAATGAGCAGTTCTTC	CASSQGPSSYNEQFF	TRBJ2-1	15	-	TRBV4-1	many
TGTGCCAGCACTACGCCGGGACAGGGTGTCACTGAAGCTTTCTTT	CASTTPGQGVTEAFF	TRBJ1-1	15	TRBD1	TRBV12-3/TRBV12-4	-
TGCGCCAGCAGCTTGGCCGTGGCAGACGAGCAGTACTTC	CASSLAVADEQYF	TRBJ2-7	13	-	TRBV5-1	-
TGCGCCAGCAGCTTGGGCGCGAACAACTACGAGCAGTACTTC	CASSLGANNYEQYF	TRBJ2-7	14	-	TRBV5-1	-
TGTGCCAGCAGCCCCTATAGCGGGAGTCGGAATGAGCAGTTCTTC	CASSPYSGSRNEQFF	TRBJ2-1	15	TRBD2	TRBV7-6	-
TGCAGCGTTGAAGGAGGGACTAGCGTTTATGGAACCCAGTACTTC	CSVEGGTSVYGTQYF	TRBJ2-7	15	TRBD2	TRBV29-1	-
TGCGCCAGCAGCTTCGACCCCGGGGGCGGGAGCACAGATACGCAGTATTTT	CASSFDPGGGSTDTQYF	TRBJ2-3	17	-	TRBV5-1	-
TGTGCCAGCAGCCGAGAGAGAGGAACCTATGGCTACACCTTC	CASSRERGTYGYTF	TRBJ1-2	14	-	TRBV4-2	many
TGTGCCAGCAGTGAAAGACGTCCGGGACAGGGTGGTTTTGCCAAAAACATTCAGTACTTC	CASSERRPGQGGFAKNIQYF	TRBJ2-4	20	TRBD1	TRBV6-1	many
TGTGCCAGCAGCCCCAGGCTCGGACTAGCGGGGAATATAAACATTCAGTACTTC	CASSPRLGLAGNINIQYF	TRBJ2-4	18	TRBD2	TRBV7-2	few
TGTGCCAGCAGACCGACAGGGATTGGAAACACCATATATTTT	CASRPTGIGNTIYF	TRBJ1-3	14	TRBD1	TRBV2	few
TGTGCCAGCAGTGAAGCGCTCGGGACCGGGGAGCTGTTCTTT	CASSEALGTGELFF	TRBJ2-2	14	-	TRBV2	-
TGTGCCAGCAGAAGAGGACAGGGGAATAACGGGGAGCTGTTTTTT	CASRRGQGNNGELFF	TRBJ2-2	15	TRBD1	TRBV2	few
TGCGCCAGCAGTGGGACGGTTAACTATGGCTACACCTTC	CASSGTVNYGYTF	TRBJ1-2	13	-	TRBV5-1	-
TGCAGCGTCAGAACAGGACCCGAGCAGTACTTC	CSVRTGPEQYF	TRBJ2-7	11	-	TRBV29-1	few
TGCAGTGCTAGAGGGGGACAGAAACTTTCGAACACTGAAGCTTTCTTT	CSARGGQKLSNTEAFF	TRBJ1-1	16	TRBD1	TRBV20-1	-
TGTGCCAGCAGCGCCTGGGGTAGCCCGCACGAAGAGACCCAGTACTTC	CASSAWGSPHEETQYF	TRBJ2-5	16	-	TRBV7-9	few
TGTGCCAGCTCACCACGGGCTCTAACCTTCCAAGAGACCCAGTACTTC	CASSPRALTFQETQYF	TRBJ2-5	16	-	TRBV18	few
TGTGCCAGCAGTTACTCGGGGGCCCGGGCAGACAGGGGGGAAGAGACCCAGTACTTC	CASSYSGARADRGEETQYF	TRBJ2-5	19	TRBD1	TRBV6-5	few
TGCAGTGCTAGGCCCGACGGCGTATGGACCCAGTACTTC	CSARPDGVWTQYF	TRBJ2-5	13	-	TRBV20-1	-
TGCGCCAGCAGCCAAGCGGCCAGAGAAAAACTGTTTTTT	CASSQAAREKLFF	TRBJ1-4	13	-	TRBV4-1	-
TGTGCCAGCAGCCTGACGTCTAACTATGGCTACACCTTC	CASSLTSNYGYTF	TRBJ1-2	13	-	TRBV12-3/TRBV12-4	many
TGTGCCAGCAGCGAAGAAGGACTCGACTACAATGAGCAGTTCTTC	CASSEEGLDYNEQFF	TRBJ2-1	15	-	TRBV3-1	few
TGTGCCAGCAGCGCCGGGACAATCTCCTACAATGAGCAGTTCTTC	CASSAGTISYNEQFF	TRBJ2-1	15	-	TRBV12-3/TRBV12-4	few
TGCAGCGTTAGGACGGGAGGGGACTACAATGAGCAGTTCTTC	CSVRTGGDYNEQFF	TRBJ2-1	14	TRBD2	TRBV29-1	-
TGCAGCGTTGAGGAGGTGGGGCGGGGGACCTACGAGCAGTACTTC	CSVEEVGRGTYEQYF	TRBJ2-7	15	TRBD2	TRBV29-1	-
TGTGCCAGCAGCCCCCCCGGTGGAGGGCTCGGGGCCAACGTCCTGACTTTC	CASSPPGGGLGANVLTF	TRBJ2-6	17	-	TRBV7-9	-